This T cell receptor beta chain was observed in a study of blood T cell repertoires in COVID-19. Study details: Donors in the United States, Italy and Spain gave samples during acute or convalescent COVID-19. Sources were T cells, B-cell-depleted T cells, or PBMCs; the material itself was cDNA or gDNA.

The study assigned cohorts using participant-reported clinical history. Clones were sequenced by immunoSEQ multiplex PCR, and TCRdb holds only the in-frame ones, with some missing. The data show around 200,000 clones, about 84% seen once. The CDR3 contains 18 residues. The V end lost 1 base, the J end lost 4 bases, and 23 bases lay between the germline ends. The sequence derives from a middle-aged man with acute COVID-19. The chain couples TRBV23-1 to TRBJ2-7; weak D call: TRBD2 (5 bases). TRBV23-1 counts as an open reading frame of uncertain function. Sequencing was done on a sample of PBMCs or T cells enriched from blood (not recorded which). The CDR3 DNA sequence: TGCGCCAGCAGTCAATTTGGGTGGCCCGTAATTACTAGGTACGAGCAGTACTTC. Translated: CASSQFGWPVITRYEQYF.